This TCR beta chain stems from a study of Ad26.COV2.S vaccination and SARS-CoV-2 variants. Trimming shortened V by 4 bases and J by 9 bases, and 16 bases separated the two germline ends. Germline V lookup: CDR1 SGHRS, CDR2 YFSETQ. The CDR3 runs to 13 residues. The method was immunoSEQ multiplex PCR; TCRdb's version includes in-frame clones alone and lacks a portion of them. The profile covers 450,000 to 550,000 clones, with 85% to 90% appearing a single time and about 2.5% taken by the ten largest. Treatment indicated: about 20 received Ad26.COV2.S at low or high dose, single or two shots; roughly five received placebo; per-sample allocation not given. Sampling happened 63 days after the first vaccine or placebo injection. This person who donated was an adult of 18-55 years in Boston. Overall study results and limits: The TCR breadth and depth analyses may have produced an underestimate of total T cell responses. Comparability of non-spike TCR breadth was observed across vaccine and placebo recipients.

As regards this clone: Its antigen is unknown.

Sequences were derived from peripheral blood, sampled in a trial of Ad26.COV2.S vaccine versus placebo. The chain recombines TRBV5-1 with TRBJ1-2, with a weak D call TRBD1 (6 bases). This TCR was sampled from a person between 18 and 65 years old who received the Ad26.COV2.S COVID-19 vaccine or a placebo. CDR3 protein: CASSLGAGDSYTF. CDR3 nucleotide sequence: TGCGCCAGCAGCCTGGGAGCAGGGGACAGCTACACCTTC.